The sequence of this T cell receptor beta chain was determined in a study of CD8+ T cells in alopecia areata. Extraction of RNA preceded its reverse transcription into cDNA, which served as the sequencing template. The protocol was immunoSEQ multiplex PCR, while the TCRdb copy is restricted to in-frame clones and leaves out a portion. The sample records 100,000 to 150,000 clones, roughly 58% being singletons. The CDR3 has 15 residues. Germline-derived CDR1 and CDR2 are LNHNV and YYDKDF (reference sequence). The ends were cut back, 0 bases at V and 4 bases at J, with 12 bases in the middle. Here the sequenced sample was CD4+ T cells sorted from blood, taken at week 0. V and J are TRBV15 and TRBJ2-5; D possibly matches TRBD1 or TRBD2 (5 bases each). This receptor was obtained from a human donor with alopecia areata. The chain's CDR3 is CATSRDPGRVETQYF. In DNA form, the CDR3 reads TGTGCCACCAGCAGAGATCCGGGACGGGTAGAGACCCAGTACTTC. Full variable domain (outside the CDR3, taken from reference TRBV15 and TRBJ2-5): DAMVIQNPRYQVTQFGKPVTLSCSQTLNHNVMYWYQQKSSQAPKLLFHYYDKDFNNEADTPDNFQSRRPNTSFCFLDIRSPGLGDTAMYLCATSRDPGRVETQYFGPGTRLLVL.